The 23 T cell receptor beta chains listed next were all sequenced from one sample in a study of cytomegalovirus exposure and HLA in healthy donors. The PCR ran on 60 Vbeta and 13 Jbeta primers. Clones were sequenced by immunoSEQ multiplex PCR, and TCRdb holds only the in-frame ones, with some missing. In the table there are some 130,000 clones, around 70% of which are singletons. The material sequenced was PBMCs. Every receptor here comes from a woman aged 55-70 years in good health and CMV-seropositive.

This clone was observed once. The chain links TRBV27 to TRBJ1-1, with D maybe TRBD1 (5 bases). V lost 5 bases to trimming and J lost 5 bases, with 15 bases between them. CDR1 MNHEY and CDR2 SMNVEV come from the germline V gene (reference sequence). The length of the CDR3 is 14 residues. DNA of the CDR3: TGTGCCAGCAGTCAAAGGGTGGGGCGGACTGAAGCTTTCTTT. It yields the protein CASSQRVGRTEAFF.

The chain carries TRBV19 and TRBJ2-2; weak D call: TRBD2 (5 bases). V lost 7 bases, J lost 8 bases, and 17 bases lay in between. The CDR3 length is 14 residues. Germline assignment: CDR1 LNHDA and CDR2 SQIVND (reference sequence). The CDR3 DNA reads as TGTGCCAGTAAACGCGGACTCCTGCCTGGGGAGCTGTTTTTT. As protein: CASKRGLLPGELFF.

The gene calls are TRBV18 and TRBJ1-2; 9 nucleotides agree with TRBD1. J was trimmed by 1 base and V by 6 bases; bases with no gene match: 9. CDR1 is KGHSH, CDR2 LQKENI, per germline. This CDR3 has 16 amino acids. As DNA, the CDR3 is TGTGCCAGCTCGCCGGGACAGGGTGTGGGTAACTATGGCTACACCTTC. Translating gives CASSPGQGVGNYGYTF.

The genes are TRBV19 and TRBJ2-6; D might be TRBD1 (5 bases). Germline lookup yields CDR1 LNHDA and CDR2 SQIVND (reference sequence). The CDR3 is 15 amino acids. V gave up 2 bases and J gave up 4 bases, with 9 bases separating them. CDR3 sequence (DNA): TGTGCCAGTAGTATATGGGGCGTCGGGGCCAACGTCCTGACTTTC. Translation: CASSIWGVGANVLTF.

V gene TRBV7-9 combines with J gene TRBJ2-2, with 10 bases lining up with TRBD1. CDR3 length: 15 amino acids. Per the germline V gene, CDR1 is SEHNR and CDR2 is FQNEAQ (reference sequence). V shed 6 bases, J shed 4 bases, and the junction held 5 bases outside the gene matches. CDR3 DNA sequence: TGTGCCAGCAGGCAGGGACAGGGGCGCACCGGGGAGCTGTTTTTT. This codes for CASRQGQGRTGELFF.

The CDR3 sequence: CASSLEAGKTNYGYTF. The CDR3 DNA reads as TGTGCCAGCAGCTTAGAGGCAGGAAAAACAAACTATGGCTACACCTTC. The V call is TRBV7-6, the J call TRBJ1-2; D gene unclear. The V end lost 1 base, the J end lost 2 bases, and 14 bases lay between the germline ends. CDR3 length: 16 amino acids. From germline, CDR1 is SGHVS and CDR2 FNYEAQ.

V gene TRBV27 combines with J gene TRBJ2-7; 9 bases line up with TRBD1. Germline V lookup: CDR1 MNHEY, CDR2 SMNVEV (reference sequence). This CDR3 region has 16 residues. After removal of 2 bases from V and 0 bases from J, the junction contained 5 bases not matched to a gene. The CDR3: CASSLGTGPGSYEQYF. The CDR3, as DNA: TGTGCCAGCAGTTTAGGGACAGGGCCGGGCTCCTACGAGCAGTACTTC.

The chain links TRBV11-3 to TRBJ2-1; 9 bases agree with TRBD2. V lost 5 bases to trimming and J lost 4 bases; unmatched junction nucleotides: 9. The CDR3 loop spans 16 amino acids. Per the germline V gene, CDR1 is SGHNT and CDR2 is YENEEA. The CDR3 loop is CASSPGGAGGYNEQFF. The CDR3 nucleotides are TGTGCCAGCAGCCCTGGGGGAGCGGGAGGATACAATGAGCAGTTCTTC.

The chain combines TRBV18 with TRBJ2-5; TRBD1 matches at 8 bases. The CDR3 is made up of 13 amino acids. CDR1 KGHSH and CDR2 LQKENI come from the germline V gene. Trimming at V came to 4 bases and at J to 3 bases, leaving 1 base not matched to a gene. CDR3 sequence reads: CASSRQGKETQYF. The CDR3 nucleotides read TGTGCCAGCTCACGACAGGGGAAAGAGACCCAGTACTTC.

The chain combines TRBV27 with TRBJ2-2; 7 nucleotides align to TRBD2. After removal of 2 bases from V and 2 bases from J, the junction contained 2 bases not matched to a gene. This CDR3 is 15 amino acids long. Per germline, CDR1 MNHEY and CDR2 SMNVEV (reference sequence). The CDR3 DNA is TGTGCCAGCAGTTTACCTAGCGGTAACACCGGGGAGCTGTTTTTT. This gives the protein CASSLPSGNTGELFF.

There are a few counts of this clone. The chain has TRBV10-3 and TRBJ2-1; D may be TRBD1 (6 bases). Germline-derived CDR1 and CDR2 are ENHRY and SYGVKD. The CDR3 is made up of 13 amino acids. V lost 10 bases to trimming and J lost 5 bases, with 15 bases between them. The CDR3 nucleotides are TGTGCCACCCAAGGGGGAAGGAACAATGAGCAGTTCTTC. Its protein is CATQGGRNNEQFF.

This rearrangement joins TRBV4-1 to TRBJ2-5; TRBD1 is a possible D gene (5 bases). The length of the CDR3 is 13 residues. The germline V gene encodes CDR1 MGHRA and CDR2 YSYEKL. With 1 base removed from V and 4 bases from J, the gap between germline ends came to 7 bases. CDR3 loop: CASSQARGETQYF. The CDR3 DNA reads TGCGCCAGCAGCCAAGCAAGGGGAGAGACCCAGTACTTC.

The CDR3 DNA follows: TGCGCCAGCAGCCAAGAAGAGGGAGAAGTGTACTTC. Encoded protein: CASSQEEGEVYF. This sequence joins TRBV4-1 and TRBJ2-7, with D perhaps matching TRBD2 (5 bases). There are 12 residues in the CDR3. Germline loops: CDR1 MGHRA, CDR2 YSYEKL. The V gene lost 0 bases and the J gene lost 12 bases, with 12 bases spanning the gap.

The V gene is TRBV4-1, the J gene TRBJ2-7; possible D gene TRBD2, 6 bases. The CDR3 consists of 16 residues. Germline lookup yields CDR1 MGHRA and CDR2 YSYEKL. Trimming took off 2 bases at V and 3 bases at J, with 17 bases between the two ends. The CDR3 is CASSQRDLASLYEQYF. CDR3 DNA: TGCGCCAGCAGCCAACGTGACCTAGCGTCACTCTACGAGCAGTACTTC.

This clone was counted only a few times. The rearrangement joins TRBV7-9 to TRBJ2-3; TRBD1 agrees at 7 bases. V shed 4 bases and J 1 base; nucleotides not matched to a gene: 8. The CDR3 covers 16 residues. Germline V gene sequence: CDR1 SEHNR, CDR2 FQNEAQ (reference sequence). CDR3: CASSSRQGQGTDTQYF. CDR3 nucleotides: TGTGCCAGCAGCTCCAGACAGGGTCAGGGCACAGATACGCAGTATTTT.

The V gene is TRBV5-1, the J gene TRBJ2-2, with 7 bases aligning to TRBD2. The germline V gene encodes CDR1 SGHRS and CDR2 YFSETQ. This CDR3 has 16 residues. Trimming removed 4 bases from V and 4 bases from J; junction bases left unmatched: 10. The CDR3 spells CASSPSRLASTGELFF. For the CDR3, the DNA is TGCGCCAGCAGCCCTTCGAGACTAGCAAGCACCGGGGAGCTGTTTTTT. The whole variable domain, remainder taken from reference TRBV5-1 and TRBJ2-2, is KAGVTQTPRYLIKTRGQQVTLSCSPISGHRSVSWYQQTPGQGLQFLFEYFSETQRNKGNFPGRFSGRQFSNSRSEMNVSTLELGDSALYLCASSPSRLASTGELFFGEGSRLTVL.

The chain employs TRBV2 and TRBJ1-5; no reliable D call. This CDR3 comprises 13 residues. Germline CDR1 SNHLY, CDR2 FYNNEI. V lost 6 bases and J 4 bases, leaving 10 bases between the germline ends. The CDR3, as DNA: TGTGCCAGCAGCCCCTCGTTTAATCAGCCCCAGCATTTT. Protein: CASSPSFNQPQHF. The full variable domain, with the rest looked up from reference TRBV2 and TRBJ1-5, is EPEVTQTPSHQVTQMGQEVILRCVPISNHLYFYWYRQILGQKVEFLVSFYNNEISEKSEIFDDQFSVERPDGSNFTLKIRSTKLEDSAMYFCASSPSFNQPQHFGDGTRLSIL.

The chain couples TRBV4-2 to TRBJ1-5; D uncertain. V lost 0 bases, J lost 0 bases, and 18 bases lay in between. CDR3 size: 19 residues. Germline-derived CDR1 and CDR2 are LGHNA and YNFKEQ. This CDR3 is CASSQDLSPSVYSNQPQHF. The CDR3 coding sequence is TGTGCCAGCAGCCAAGATTTGTCCCCCTCTGTTTATAGCAATCAGCCCCAGCATTTT.

The rearrangement joins TRBV28 to TRBJ2-5, with D perhaps TRBD1 (6 bases). Germline CDR1 is MDHEN and CDR2 is SYDVKM. Trimming removed 8 bases from V and 3 bases from J, with 10 bases in between. This CDR3 is built from 12 residues. CDR3 amino acids: CASGRGEETQYF. The CDR3 region has the DNA TGTGCCAGCGGCAGGGGAGAAGAGACCCAGTACTTC.

This chain connects TRBV28 to TRBJ2-7, with 9 bases aligning to TRBD1. Germline loops: CDR1 MDHEN, CDR2 SYDVKM. This CDR3 comprises 12 residues. Losses at the gene ends were 5 bases for V and 6 bases for J; bases not matched to a gene: 2. CDR3 bases: TGTGCCAGCAGTCTGACAGGGGGCGAGCAGTACTTC. The encoded protein is CASSLTGGEQYF.

Here the CDR3 DNA reads TGTGCCAGTAGTCCCCGGCCAGACAGCTCCTACGAGCAGTACTTC. Protein sequence: CASSPRPDSSYEQYF. This chain uses TRBV19 with TRBJ2-7; perhaps TRBD1 as D (5 bases). Looked up from germline, CDR1 is LNHDA and CDR2 is SQIVND (reference sequence). V was cut by 5 bases and J by 0 bases, with 14 bases left in between. This CDR3 is built from 15 residues.

The rearrangement joins TRBV6-1 to TRBJ2-7; perhaps TRBD1 as D (6 bases). Germline assignment: CDR1 MNHNS and CDR2 SASEGT. The CDR3 consists of 13 residues. V lost 10 bases and J 2 bases, leaving 15 bases between the germline ends. CDR3 DNA: TGTGCCACTGCCCGGGACAATACCTACGAGCAGTACTTC. Protein sequence: CATARDNTYEQYF.

The sample holds a few counts of this clone. The V call is TRBV9, the J call TRBJ2-3; D perhaps matches TRBD1 (5 bases). The V and J ends lost 5 bases and 5 bases respectively, with 12 bases between them. CDR3 length: 13 amino acids. Germline V gene sequence: CDR1 SGDLS, CDR2 YYNGEE. The CDR3 here is CASSVQGLDTQYF. CDR3 coding DNA: TGTGCCAGCAGTGTCCAGGGTTTAGATACGCAGTATTTT.